This T cell receptor beta chain originates from a study of blood T cell repertoires in COVID-19 (dated by TCRdb to 2020 to 2021). Regarding the complete study: The collaborator samples originated in the United States, Italy and Spain and spanned the acute and convalescent phases of COVID-19. The dataset comprised deeply sampled blood TCRbeta repertoires from subjects exposed to, actively infected with, or recovered from COVID-19. The material from the prospective study consisted of cDNA or gDNA derived from T cells, B-cell-depleted T cells, or PBMCs. Samples were obtained from the ongoing ImmuneRACE study (first 160 participants) and from over 1,000 subjects provided by 6 global collaborators. Where available, HLA class I and class II types were taken from metadata supplied by the sample provider and were not determined by assay-based typing. The repertoires were made available in a free public database intended to serve as a resource for research on the immune response to SARS-CoV-2. Nearly every sample came with metadata listing a de-identified subject ID, COVID-19 status, age in years and sex. The paper's findings and limits, for the study overall: The amount of clinical and demographic metadata varied by source and participant and was provided uncurated.

A second Seattle source provided samples from volunteer blood donors who had recovered from COVID-19. The collaborating institutions used their own protocols to collect whole blood in K2EDTA tubes. Collaborator samples were shipped for TCRbeta analysis as frozen whole blood, isolated PBMCs, or DNA extracted from either sample type. Note on this clone: The antigen it recognizes is unknown. Per-nucleotide qualities are absent, and no much larger clonotype sits a single base away.

The germline V gene yields MDHEN for CDR1 and SYDVKM for CDR2. Unmatched junction bases come to 18, with V trimmed by 6 bases and J by 2 bases. The CDR3, from cysteine to phenylalanine, totals 18 residues. Solely the CDR3 DNA is kept, with 54 bases framed from the first base. The immunoSEQ Assay, a bias-controlled multiplex PCR, was used to amplify TCRbeta CDR3 regions from genomic DNA. As for the authors' bioinformatics: Nucleated cell counts per sample were estimated from amplification of reference gene primers within the assay. To quantify the absolute abundance of each unique TCRbeta CDR3 rearrangement, sequence reads were collapsed and filtered. Productive Simpson clonality was computed per sample as the square root of Simpson's diversity index over productive rearrangements. What TCRdb holds here is the immuneACCESS table cut down to in-frame rearrangements. Part of the clones is not present; checked against another copy, under half of the missing clones reflect an unresolved V gene, and the others are unexplained. V and J calls and clone size are as listed in that table; D and trimming were resolved from the DNA. The sample table contains 250,000 to 300,000 clones; only one count was recorded for approximately 88% of them. Under 8% of the sample lies in the top ten.

The V and J segments used are TRBV28 and TRBJ2-7; 8 bases in between match TRBD2. Sequenced sample: peripheral blood. This clonotype was sampled from a woman in her twenties or thirties who had recovered from COVID-19. The CDR3 amino acid sequence is: CASSPPLGKRGSAYEQYF. The nucleotide sequence reads as follows: TGTGCCAGCAGCCCCCCCCTAGGAAAGCGGGGGTCGGCCTACGAGCAGTACTTC.